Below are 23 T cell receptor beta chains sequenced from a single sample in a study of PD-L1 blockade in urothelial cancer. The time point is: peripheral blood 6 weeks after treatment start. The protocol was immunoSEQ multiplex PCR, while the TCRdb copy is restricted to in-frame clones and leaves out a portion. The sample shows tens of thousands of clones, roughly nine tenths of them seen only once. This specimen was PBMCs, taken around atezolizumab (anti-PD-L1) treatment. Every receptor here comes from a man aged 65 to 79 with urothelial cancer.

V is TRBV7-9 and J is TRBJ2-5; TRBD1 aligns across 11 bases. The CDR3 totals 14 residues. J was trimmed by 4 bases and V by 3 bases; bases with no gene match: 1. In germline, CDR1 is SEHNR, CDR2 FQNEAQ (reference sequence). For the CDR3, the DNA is TGTGCCAGCAGCTTCGGGACAGGGGGAGAGACCCAGTACTTC. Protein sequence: CASSFGTGGETQYF.

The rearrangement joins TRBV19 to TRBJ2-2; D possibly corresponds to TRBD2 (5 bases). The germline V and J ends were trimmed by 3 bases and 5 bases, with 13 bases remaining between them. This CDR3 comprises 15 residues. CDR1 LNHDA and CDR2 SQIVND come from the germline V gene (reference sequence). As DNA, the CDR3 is TGTGCCAGTAGTATGGCGGGTGGCGGGACCGGGGAGCTGTTTTTT. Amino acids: CASSMAGGGTGELFF.

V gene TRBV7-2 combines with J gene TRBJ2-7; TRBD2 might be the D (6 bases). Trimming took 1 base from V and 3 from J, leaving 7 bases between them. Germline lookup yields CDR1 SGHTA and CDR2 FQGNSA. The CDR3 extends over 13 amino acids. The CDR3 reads CASSLGGVYEQYF. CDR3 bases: TGTGCCAGCAGCTTAGGGGGGGTCTACGAGCAGTACTTC.

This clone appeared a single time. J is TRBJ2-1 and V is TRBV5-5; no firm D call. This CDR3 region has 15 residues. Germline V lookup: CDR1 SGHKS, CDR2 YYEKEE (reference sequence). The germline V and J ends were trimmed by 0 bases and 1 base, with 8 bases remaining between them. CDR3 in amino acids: CASSLGPGSYNEQFF. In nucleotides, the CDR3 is TGTGCCAGCAGCTTGGGGCCCGGGTCCTACAATGAGCAGTTCTTC. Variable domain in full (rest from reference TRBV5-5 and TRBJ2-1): DAGVTQSPTHLIKTRGQQVTLRCSPISGHKSVSWYQQVLGQGPQFIFQYYEKEERGRGNFPDRFSARQFPNYSSELNVNALLLGDSALYLCASSLGPGSYNEQFFGPGTRLTVL.

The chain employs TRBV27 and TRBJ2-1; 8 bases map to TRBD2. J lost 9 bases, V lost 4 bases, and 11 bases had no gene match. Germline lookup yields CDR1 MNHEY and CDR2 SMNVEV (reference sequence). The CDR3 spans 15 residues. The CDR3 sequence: CASSSPSGSGAEQFF. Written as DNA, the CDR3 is TGTGCCAGCAGTTCCCCGAGCGGGAGTGGTGCTGAGCAGTTCTTC.

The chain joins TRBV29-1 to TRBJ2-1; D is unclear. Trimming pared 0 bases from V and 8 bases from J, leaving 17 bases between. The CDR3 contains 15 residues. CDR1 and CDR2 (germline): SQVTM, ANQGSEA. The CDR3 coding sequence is TGCAGCGTTGAAGATCCCCTCCCTAGAGAGGATGAGCAGTTCTTC. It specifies CSVEDPLPREDEQFF.

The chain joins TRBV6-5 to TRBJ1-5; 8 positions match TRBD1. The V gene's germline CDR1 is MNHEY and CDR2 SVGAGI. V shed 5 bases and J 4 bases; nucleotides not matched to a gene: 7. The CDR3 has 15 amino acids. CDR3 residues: CASSPSGGPNQPQHF. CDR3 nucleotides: TGTGCCAGCAGTCCCTCAGGGGGCCCGAATCAGCCCCAGCATTTT.

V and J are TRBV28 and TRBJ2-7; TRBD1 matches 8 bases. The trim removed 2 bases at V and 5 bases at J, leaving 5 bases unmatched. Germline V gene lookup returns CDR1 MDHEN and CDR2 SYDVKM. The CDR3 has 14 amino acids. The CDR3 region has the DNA TGTGCCAGCAGTTTACCGGACAGGGCTCACGAGCAGTACTTC. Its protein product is CASSLPDRAHEQYF.

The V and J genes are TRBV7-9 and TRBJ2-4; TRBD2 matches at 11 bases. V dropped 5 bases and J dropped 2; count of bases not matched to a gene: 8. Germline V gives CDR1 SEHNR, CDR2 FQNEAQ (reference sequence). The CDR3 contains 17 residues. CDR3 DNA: TGTGCCAGCAGCCTCTTACTAGCGGGAGTCCCCAAAAACATTCAGTACTTC. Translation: CASSLLLAGVPKNIQYF.

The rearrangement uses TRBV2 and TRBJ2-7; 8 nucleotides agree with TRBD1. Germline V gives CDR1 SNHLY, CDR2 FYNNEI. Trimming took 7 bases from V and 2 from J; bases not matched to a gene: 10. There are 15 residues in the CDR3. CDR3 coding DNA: TGTGCCAGCACCCCACAGTCCAGGGGGCCCTACGAGCAGTACTTC. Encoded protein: CASTPQSRGPYEQYF.

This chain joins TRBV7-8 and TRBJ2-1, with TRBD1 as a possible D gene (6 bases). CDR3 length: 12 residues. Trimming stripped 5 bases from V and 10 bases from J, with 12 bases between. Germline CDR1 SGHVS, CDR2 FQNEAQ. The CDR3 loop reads CASSHPGVEQFF. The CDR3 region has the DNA TGTGCCAGCAGCCACCCAGGGGTAGAGCAGTTCTTC.

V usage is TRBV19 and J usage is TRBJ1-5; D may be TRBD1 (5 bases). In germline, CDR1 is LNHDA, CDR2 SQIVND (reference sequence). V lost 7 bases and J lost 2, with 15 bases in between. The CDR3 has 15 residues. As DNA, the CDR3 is TGTGCCAGTACCTCATCGGGGGTTGGCAATCAGCCCCAGCATTTT. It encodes CASTSSGVGNQPQHF.

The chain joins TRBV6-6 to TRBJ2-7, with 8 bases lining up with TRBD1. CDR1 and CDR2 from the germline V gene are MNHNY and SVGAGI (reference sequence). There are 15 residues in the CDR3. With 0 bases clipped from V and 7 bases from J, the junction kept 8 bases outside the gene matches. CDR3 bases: TGTGCCAGCAGTTACTCCGGGACAGGAAAACGGGAGCAGTACTTC. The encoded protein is CASSYSGTGKREQYF.

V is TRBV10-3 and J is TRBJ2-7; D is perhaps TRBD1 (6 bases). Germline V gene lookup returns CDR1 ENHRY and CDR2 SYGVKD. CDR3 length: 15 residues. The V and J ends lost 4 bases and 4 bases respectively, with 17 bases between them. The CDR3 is CAISGAGTRQYEQYF. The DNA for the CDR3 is TGTGCCATCAGTGGGGCCGGGACACGTCAGTACGAGCAGTACTTC.

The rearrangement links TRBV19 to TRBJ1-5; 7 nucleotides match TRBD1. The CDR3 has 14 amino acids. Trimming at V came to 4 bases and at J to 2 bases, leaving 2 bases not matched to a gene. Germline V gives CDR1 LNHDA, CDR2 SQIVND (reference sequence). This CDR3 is CASSKGTGNQPQHF. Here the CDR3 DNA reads TGTGCCAGTAGTAAGGGGACAGGCAATCAGCCCCAGCATTTT.

The CDR3: CASSRRGYNEQFF. The CDR3 DNA sequence: TGTGCCAGCAGCCGGCGGGGATACAATGAGCAGTTCTTC. The chain recombines TRBV9 with TRBJ2-1, with D tentatively TRBD2 (6 bases). Germline V gene data show CDR1 as SGDLS and CDR2 as YYNGEE. CDR3 length equals 13 residues. The V gene lost 4 bases and the J gene lost 4 bases, with 9 bases spanning the gap.

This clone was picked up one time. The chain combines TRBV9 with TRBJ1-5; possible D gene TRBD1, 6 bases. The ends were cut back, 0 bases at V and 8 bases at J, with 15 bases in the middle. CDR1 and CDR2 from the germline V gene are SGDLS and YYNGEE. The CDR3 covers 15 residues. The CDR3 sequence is CASSVGWDIREPQHF. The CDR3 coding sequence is TGTGCCAGCAGCGTAGGGTGGGACATCAGAGAGCCCCAGCATTTT.

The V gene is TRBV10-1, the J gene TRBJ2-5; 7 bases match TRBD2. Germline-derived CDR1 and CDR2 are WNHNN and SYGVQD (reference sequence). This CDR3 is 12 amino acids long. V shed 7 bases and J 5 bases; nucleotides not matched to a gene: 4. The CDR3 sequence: CASKGLGETQYF. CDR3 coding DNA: TGCGCCAGCAAAGGACTAGGGGAGACCCAGTACTTC.

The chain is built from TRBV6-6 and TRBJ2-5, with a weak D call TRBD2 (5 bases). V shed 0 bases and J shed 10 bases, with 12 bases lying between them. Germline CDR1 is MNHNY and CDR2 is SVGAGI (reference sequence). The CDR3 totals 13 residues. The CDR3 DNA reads TGTGCCAGCAGTTACTCGATCGCCGGGATCCAGTACTTC. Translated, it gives CASSYSIAGIQYF.

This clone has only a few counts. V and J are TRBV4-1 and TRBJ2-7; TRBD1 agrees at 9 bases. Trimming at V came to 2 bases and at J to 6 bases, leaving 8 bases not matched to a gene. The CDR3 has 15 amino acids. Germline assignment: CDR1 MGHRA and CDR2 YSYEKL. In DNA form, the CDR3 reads TGCGCCAGCAGCCAACGGGGACAGGGTTTGGGCGAGCAGTACTTC. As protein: CASSQRGQGLGEQYF.

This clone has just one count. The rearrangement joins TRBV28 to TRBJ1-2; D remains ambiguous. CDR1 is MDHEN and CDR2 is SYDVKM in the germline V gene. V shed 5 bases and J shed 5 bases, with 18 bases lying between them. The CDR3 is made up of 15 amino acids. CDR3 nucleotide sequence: TGTGCCAGCAGTCGGGGAGATAGGGCTCTATATGGCTACACCTTC. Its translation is CASSRGDRALYGYTF.

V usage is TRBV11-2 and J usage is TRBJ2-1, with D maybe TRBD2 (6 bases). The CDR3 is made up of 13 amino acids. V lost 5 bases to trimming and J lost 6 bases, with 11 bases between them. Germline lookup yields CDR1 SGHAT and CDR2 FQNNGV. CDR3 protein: CASSVRDFNEQFF. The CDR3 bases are TGTGCCAGCAGCGTCCGGGACTTCAATGAGCAGTTCTTC. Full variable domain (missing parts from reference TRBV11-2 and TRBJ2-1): EAGVAQSPRYKIIEKRQSVAFWCNPISGHATLYWYQQILGQGPKLLIQFQNNGVVDDSQLPKDRFSAERLKGVDSTLKIQPAKLEDSAVYLCASSVRDFNEQFFGPGTRLTVL.

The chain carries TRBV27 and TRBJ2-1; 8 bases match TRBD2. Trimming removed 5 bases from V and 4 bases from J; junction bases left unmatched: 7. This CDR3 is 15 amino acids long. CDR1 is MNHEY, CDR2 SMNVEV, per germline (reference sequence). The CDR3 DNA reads TGTGCCAGCAGTCTCAGCGGGAGCGGTTACAATGAGCAGTTCTTC. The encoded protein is CASSLSGSGYNEQFF.